At least ten counts were recorded for the clone carrying this TCR beta chain. TCRdb redid the calling of the 5' RACE reads with MiXCR, one entry per CDR3 protein. The sample yields roughly 40,000 distinct CDR3 sequences, approximately 6.5% seen once. The sample's time point: sample taken at primary tumor resection. Whole RNA obtained from tumor, nontumor lung or frozen PBMC underwent sequencing without sorting. This entry belongs to a study of spatial heterogeneity in lung cancer. Study-wide context: The average count in raw reads for each unique TCR and UMI combination exceeded eight appearances.

This TCR was recovered from a female donor with early-stage non-small cell lung cancer. The material sequenced was PBMCs, taken at surgery.

The CDR3 region has the DNA TGCAGCGTTGAGAAGGGACAGTCCTACGAGCAGTACTTC. This sequence encodes CSVEKGQSYEQYF. The V call is TRBV29-1, the J call TRBJ2-7; 7 nucleotides line up with TRBD1. CDR3 length equals 13 residues. With 3 bases clipped from V and 1 base from J, the junction kept 3 bases outside the gene matches. Germline-derived CDR1 and CDR2 are SQVTM and ANQGSEA.